This entry describes one T cell receptor (beta chain). These data belong to a study of early T cells in non-severe SARS-CoV-2 infection. In the study overall: Chains were unpaired, as sequencing was done on bulk RNA from unsorted whole blood.

The library protocol tagged individual cDNA molecules with unique molecular identifiers. TCRdb re-called the 5' RACE reads with MiXCR, one entry per CDR3 protein. Seen here are 35,000 to 40,000 distinct CDR3 sequences, 5% to 6.5% observed once, and the top ten hold around a quarter. Between the trimmed V and J ends, which lost 6 bases and 0 bases, there was a span of 17 bases. This CDR3 region has 16 residues. CDR1 and CDR2 (germline): SGHAT, FQNNGV. The gene calls are TRBV11-2 and TRBJ1-1; D possibly corresponds to TRBD1 (6 bases). The sample taken for sequencing was whole blood. This receptor was identified in an adult who was a healthcare worker with PCR-confirmed SARS-CoV-2 infection or an uninfected control (not recorded which). CDR3 sequence reads: CASRFRAGAMNTEAFF. Written as DNA, the CDR3 is TGTGCCAGCAGATTTAGGGCGGGGGCCATGAACACTGAAGCTTTCTTT.